The present T cell receptor beta chain was sequenced within a study of blood T cell repertoires in COVID-19. Overall study: The United States, Italy and Spain were the sources of the acute and convalescent COVID-19 samples. T cells, B-cell-depleted T cells, or PBMCs provided the cDNA or gDNA that served as material.

In the authors' methods: By means of reference gene primer amplification, nucleated cell counts were estimated. Method: immunoSEQ multiplex PCR; TCRdb's copy keeps in-frame clones and lacks some. V, J and clone size were drawn from that table, and D and trimming were deduced from the DNA. The sample has 150,000 to 200,000 clones; under 85% are singletons. From germline, CDR1 is MDHEN and CDR2 SYDVKM. The ends were cut back, 6 bases at V and 0 bases at J, with 15 bases in the middle. This CDR3 is built from 15 residues. Sequencing used peripheral blood. The TCR was taken from a man in his fifties or sixties with active or convalescent COVID-19. V usage is TRBV28 and J usage is TRBJ2-7, with a weak D call TRBD2 (6 bases). The CDR3 DNA is TGTGCCAGCAGCCCGGGGGTCCTAGCCTCCTACGAGCAGTACTTC. It specifies CASSPGVLASYEQYF.